This T cell receptor beta chain was recorded in a study of cytomegalovirus exposure and HLA in healthy donors. Use of 60 Vbeta and 13 Jbeta primers characterized the PCR. Clones were read by immunoSEQ multiplex PCR, and TCRdb kept only the in-frame ones, dropping some. The data show 110,000 to 150,000 clones, around 75% seen once. Sample: PBMCs. The TCR sequence derives from a woman aged 40-49 years in good health and CMV-seronegative.

CDR3: CASSFQGGYTF. The CDR3, as DNA: TGTGCCAGCAGTTTCCAGGGTGGCTACACCTTC. The chain employs TRBV28 and TRBJ1-2, with a tentative D call TRBD1 (5 bases). Germline CDR1 is MDHEN and CDR2 is SYDVKM. CDR3 length equals 11 residues. V was shortened by 3 bases and J by 7 bases, with 6 bases between the two germline ends.